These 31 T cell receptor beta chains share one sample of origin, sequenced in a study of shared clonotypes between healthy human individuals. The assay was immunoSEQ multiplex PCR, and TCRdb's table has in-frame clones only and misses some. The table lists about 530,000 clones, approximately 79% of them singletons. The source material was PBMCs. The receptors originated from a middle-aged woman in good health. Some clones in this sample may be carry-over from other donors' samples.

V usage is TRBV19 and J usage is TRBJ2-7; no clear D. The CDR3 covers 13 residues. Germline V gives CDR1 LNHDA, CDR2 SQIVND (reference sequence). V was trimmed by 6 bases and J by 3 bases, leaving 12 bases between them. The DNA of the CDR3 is TGTGCCAGTAGGACGGGCAAAGGCTACGAGCAGTACTTC. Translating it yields CASRTGKGYEQYF.

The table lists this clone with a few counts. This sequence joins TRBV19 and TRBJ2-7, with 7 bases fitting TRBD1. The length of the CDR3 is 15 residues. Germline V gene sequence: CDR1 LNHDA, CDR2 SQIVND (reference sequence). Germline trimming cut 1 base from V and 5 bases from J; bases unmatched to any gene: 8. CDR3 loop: CASSIVTGASDEQYF. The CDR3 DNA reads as TGTGCCAGTAGTATAGTCACAGGGGCCTCGGACGAGCAGTACTTC.

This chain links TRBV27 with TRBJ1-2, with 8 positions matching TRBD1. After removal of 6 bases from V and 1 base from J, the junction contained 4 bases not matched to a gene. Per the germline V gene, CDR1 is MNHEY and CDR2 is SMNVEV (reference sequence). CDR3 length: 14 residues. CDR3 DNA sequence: TGTGCCAGCAGCAGGGACAGGCTTAACTATGGCTACACCTTC. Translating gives CASSRDRLNYGYTF.

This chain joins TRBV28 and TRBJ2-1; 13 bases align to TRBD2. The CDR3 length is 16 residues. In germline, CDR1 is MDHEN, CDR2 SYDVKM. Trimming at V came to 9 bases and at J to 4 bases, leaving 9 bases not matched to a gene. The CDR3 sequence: CASHGGTSGVYNEQFF. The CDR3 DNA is TGTGCCAGTCACGGGGGGACTAGCGGGGTTTACAATGAGCAGTTCTTC.

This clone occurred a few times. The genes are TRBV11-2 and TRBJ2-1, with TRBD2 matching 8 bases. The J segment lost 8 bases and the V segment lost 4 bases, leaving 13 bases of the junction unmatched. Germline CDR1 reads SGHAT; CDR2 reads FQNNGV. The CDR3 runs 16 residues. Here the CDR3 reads CASSSWGGSGGDEQFF. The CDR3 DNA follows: TGTGCCAGCAGCTCCTGGGGCGGGAGCGGGGGCGATGAGCAGTTCTTC.

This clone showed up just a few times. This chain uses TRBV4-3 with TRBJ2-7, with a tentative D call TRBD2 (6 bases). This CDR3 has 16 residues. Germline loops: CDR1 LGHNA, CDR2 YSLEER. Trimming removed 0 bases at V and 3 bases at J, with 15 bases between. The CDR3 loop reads CASSQDQTGVIYEQYF. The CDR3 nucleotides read TGCGCCAGCAGCCAAGATCAGACGGGAGTGATCTACGAGCAGTACTTC.

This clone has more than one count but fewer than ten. CDR3 region: CASSLVGSGPLEQYF. The CDR3 DNA sequence: TGCGCCAGCAGCTTGGTGGGTAGCGGCCCCTTGGAGCAGTACTTC. The chain recombines TRBV5-1 with TRBJ2-7; D is possibly TRBD2 (6 bases). Germline CDR1 reads SGHRS; CDR2 reads YFSETQ. V was pared by 0 bases and J by 7 bases, with 17 bases between. The CDR3 spans 15 residues. Drawing the rest from reference TRBV5-1 and TRBJ2-7, the complete variable domain is KAGVTQTPRYLIKTRGQQVTLSCSPISGHRSVSWYQQTPGQGLQFLFEYFSETQRNKGNFPGRFSGRQFSNSRSEMNVSTLELGDSALYLCASSLVGSGPLEQYFGPGTRLTVT.

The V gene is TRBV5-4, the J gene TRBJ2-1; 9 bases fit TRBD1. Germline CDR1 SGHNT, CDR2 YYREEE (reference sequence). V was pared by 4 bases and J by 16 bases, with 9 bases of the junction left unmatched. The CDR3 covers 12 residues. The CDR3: CASSDTGTGFFF. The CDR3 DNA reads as TGTGCCAGCAGCGATACCGGGACAGGGTTTTTCTTC.

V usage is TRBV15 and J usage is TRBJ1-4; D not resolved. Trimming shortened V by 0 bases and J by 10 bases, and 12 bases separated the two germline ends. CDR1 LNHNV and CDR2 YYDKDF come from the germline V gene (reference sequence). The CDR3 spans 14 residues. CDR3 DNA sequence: TGTGCCACCAGCAGAGATGGTACGTTGGGAAAACTGTTTTTT. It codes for CATSRDGTLGKLFF.

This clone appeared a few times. CDR3 loop: CASSTRQGIGELFF. DNA for the CDR3: TGTGCCAGCAGCACTCGACAGGGGATCGGGGAGCTGTTTTTT. The chain recombines TRBV11-2 with TRBJ2-2; 8 bases agree with TRBD1. Trimming cost V 5 bases and J 7 bases; bases outside gene matches: 6. Germline loops: CDR1 SGHAT, CDR2 FQNNGV. This CDR3 contains 14 residues.

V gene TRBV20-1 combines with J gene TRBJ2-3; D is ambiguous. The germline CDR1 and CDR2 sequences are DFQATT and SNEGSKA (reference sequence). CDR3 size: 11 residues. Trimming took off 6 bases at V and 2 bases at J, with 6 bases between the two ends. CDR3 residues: CSARATDTQYF. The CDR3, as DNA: TGCAGTGCCCGGGCCACAGATACGCAGTATTTT.

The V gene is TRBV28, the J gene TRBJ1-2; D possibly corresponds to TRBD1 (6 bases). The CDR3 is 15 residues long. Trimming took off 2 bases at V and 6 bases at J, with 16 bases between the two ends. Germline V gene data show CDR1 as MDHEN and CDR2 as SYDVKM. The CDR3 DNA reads TGTGCCAGCAGTTTAAGGGACACAAGCAGGCATGGCTACACCTTC. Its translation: CASSLRDTSRHGYTF.

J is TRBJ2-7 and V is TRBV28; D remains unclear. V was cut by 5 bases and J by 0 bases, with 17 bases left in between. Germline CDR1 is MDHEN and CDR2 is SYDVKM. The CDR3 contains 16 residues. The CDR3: CASSPPGQLPSYEQYF. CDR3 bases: TGTGCCAGCAGTCCCCCCGGTCAGCTACCCTCCTACGAGCAGTACTTC.

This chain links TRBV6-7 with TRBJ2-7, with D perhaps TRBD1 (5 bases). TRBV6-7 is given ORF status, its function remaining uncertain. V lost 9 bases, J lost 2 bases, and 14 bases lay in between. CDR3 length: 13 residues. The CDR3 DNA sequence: TGTGCCAGGGAGACAGTGGTTCCCTACGAGCAGTACTTC. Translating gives CARETVVPYEQYF.

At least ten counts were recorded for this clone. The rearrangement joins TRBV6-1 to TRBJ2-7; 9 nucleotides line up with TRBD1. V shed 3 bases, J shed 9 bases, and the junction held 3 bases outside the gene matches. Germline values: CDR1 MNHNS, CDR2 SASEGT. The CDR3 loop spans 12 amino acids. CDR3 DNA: TGTGCCAGCAGTGATCCGGACAGGGGGCAGTACTTC. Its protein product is CASSDPDRGQYF.

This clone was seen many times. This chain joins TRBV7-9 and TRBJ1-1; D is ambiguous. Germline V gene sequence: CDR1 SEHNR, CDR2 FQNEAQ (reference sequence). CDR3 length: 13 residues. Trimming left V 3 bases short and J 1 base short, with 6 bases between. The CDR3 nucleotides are TGTGCCAGCAGCTTCACGACGAACACTGAAGCTTTCTTT. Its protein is CASSFTTNTEAFF.

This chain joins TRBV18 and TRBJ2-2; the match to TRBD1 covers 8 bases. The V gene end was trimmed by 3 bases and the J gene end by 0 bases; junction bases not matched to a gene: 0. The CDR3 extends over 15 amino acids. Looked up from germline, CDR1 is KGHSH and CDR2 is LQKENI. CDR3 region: CASSPDRANTGELFF. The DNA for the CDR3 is TGTGCCAGCTCACCGGACAGGGCGAACACCGGGGAGCTGTTTTTT.

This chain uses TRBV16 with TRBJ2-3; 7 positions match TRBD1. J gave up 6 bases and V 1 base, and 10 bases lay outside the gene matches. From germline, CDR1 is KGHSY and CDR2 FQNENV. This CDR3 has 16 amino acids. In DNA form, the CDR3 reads TGTGCCAGCAGCCAATACGACGTAGGGGGCGGTGATACGCAGTATTTT. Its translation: CASSQYDVGGGDTQYF.

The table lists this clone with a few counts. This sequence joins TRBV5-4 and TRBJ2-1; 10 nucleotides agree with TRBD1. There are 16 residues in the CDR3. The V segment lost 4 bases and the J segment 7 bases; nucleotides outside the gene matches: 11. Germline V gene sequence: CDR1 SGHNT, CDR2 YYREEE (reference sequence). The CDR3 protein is CASSPPRQGAGNEQFF. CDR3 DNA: TGTGCCAGCAGCCCACCGAGACAGGGGGCTGGAAATGAGCAGTTCTTC.

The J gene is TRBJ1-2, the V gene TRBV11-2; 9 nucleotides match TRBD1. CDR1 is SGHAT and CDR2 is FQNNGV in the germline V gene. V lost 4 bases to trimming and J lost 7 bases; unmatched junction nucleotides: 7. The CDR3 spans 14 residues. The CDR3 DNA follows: TGTGCCAGCAGCTCCTACAGGGGGCTGGGTGGCTACACCTTC. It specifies CASSSYRGLGGYTF. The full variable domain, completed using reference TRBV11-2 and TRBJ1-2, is EAGVAQSPRYKIIEKRQSVAFWCNPISGHATLYWYQQILGQGPKLLIQFQNNGVVDDSQLPKDRFSAERLKGVDSTLKIQPAKLEDSAVYLCASSSYRGLGGYTFGSGTRLTVV.

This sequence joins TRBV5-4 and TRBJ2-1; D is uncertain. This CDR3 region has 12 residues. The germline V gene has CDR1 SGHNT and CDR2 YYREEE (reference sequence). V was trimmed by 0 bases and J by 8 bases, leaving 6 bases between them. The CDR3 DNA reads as TGTGCCAGCAGCTTGGTGGTCGATGAGCAGTTCTTC. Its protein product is CASSLVVDEQFF.

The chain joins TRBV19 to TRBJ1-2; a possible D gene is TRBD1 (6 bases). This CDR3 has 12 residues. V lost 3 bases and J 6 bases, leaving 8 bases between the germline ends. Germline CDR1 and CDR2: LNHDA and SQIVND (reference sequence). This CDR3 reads CASSIGGNGYTF. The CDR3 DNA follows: TGTGCCAGTAGTATTGGGGGCAATGGCTACACCTTC.

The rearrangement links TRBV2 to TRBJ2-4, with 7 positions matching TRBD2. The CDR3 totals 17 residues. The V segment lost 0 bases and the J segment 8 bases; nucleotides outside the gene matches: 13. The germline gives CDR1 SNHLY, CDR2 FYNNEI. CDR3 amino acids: CASSEALVAGGRYIQYF. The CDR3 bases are TGTGCCAGCAGTGAAGCGTTGGTAGCGGGTGGCAGGTACATTCAGTACTTC.

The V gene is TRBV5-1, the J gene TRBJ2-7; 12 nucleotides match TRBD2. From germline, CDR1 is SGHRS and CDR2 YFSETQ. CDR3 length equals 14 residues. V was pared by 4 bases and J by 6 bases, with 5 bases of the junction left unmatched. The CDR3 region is CASSRLAGDGEQYF. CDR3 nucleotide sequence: TGCGCCAGCAGCAGACTAGCGGGAGACGGCGAGCAGTACTTC.

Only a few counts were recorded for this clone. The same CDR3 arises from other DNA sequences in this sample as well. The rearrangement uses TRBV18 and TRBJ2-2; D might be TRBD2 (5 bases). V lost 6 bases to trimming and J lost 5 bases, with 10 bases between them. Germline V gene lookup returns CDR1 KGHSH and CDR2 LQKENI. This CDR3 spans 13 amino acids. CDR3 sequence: CASSSRGTGELFF. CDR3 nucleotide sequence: TGTGCCAGCTCCTCAAGAGGGACCGGGGAGCTGTTTTTT.

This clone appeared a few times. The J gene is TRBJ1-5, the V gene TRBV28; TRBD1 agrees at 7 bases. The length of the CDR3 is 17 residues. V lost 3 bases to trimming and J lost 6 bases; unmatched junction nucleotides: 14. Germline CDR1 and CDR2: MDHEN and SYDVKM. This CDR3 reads CASSLGRGPKFSQPQHF. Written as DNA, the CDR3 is TGTGCCAGCAGTTTGGGGAGGGGGCCGAAATTTAGTCAGCCCCAGCATTTT.

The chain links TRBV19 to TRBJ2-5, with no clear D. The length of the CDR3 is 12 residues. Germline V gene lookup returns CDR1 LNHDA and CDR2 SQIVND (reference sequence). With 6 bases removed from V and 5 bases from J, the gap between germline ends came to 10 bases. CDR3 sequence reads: CASSRTSETQYF. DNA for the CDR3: TGTGCCAGTAGCCGGACCTCGGAGACCCAGTACTTC.

In DNA form, the CDR3 reads TGTGCCAGCTCACCGGAATCCGATGAAAAACTGTTTTTT. Translation gives CASSPESDEKLFF. The chain couples TRBV18 to TRBJ1-4, with no clear D. Trimming left V 3 bases short and J 6 bases short, with 8 bases between. The CDR3 covers 13 residues. Germline-derived CDR1 and CDR2 are KGHSH and LQKENI.

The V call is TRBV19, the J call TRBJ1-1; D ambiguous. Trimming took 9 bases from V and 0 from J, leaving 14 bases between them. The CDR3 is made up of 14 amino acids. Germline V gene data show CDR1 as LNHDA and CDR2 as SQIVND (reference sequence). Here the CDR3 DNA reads TGTGCCAGCAGAACGTCAGAACTGAACACTGAAGCTTTCTTT. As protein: CASRTSELNTEAFF.

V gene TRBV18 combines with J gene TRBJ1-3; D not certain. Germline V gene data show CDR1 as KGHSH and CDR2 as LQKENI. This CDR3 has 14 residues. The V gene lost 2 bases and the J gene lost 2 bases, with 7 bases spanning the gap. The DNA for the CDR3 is TGTGCCAGCTCACCAGAGAGGGCTGGAAACACCATATATTTT. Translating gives CASSPERAGNTIYF.

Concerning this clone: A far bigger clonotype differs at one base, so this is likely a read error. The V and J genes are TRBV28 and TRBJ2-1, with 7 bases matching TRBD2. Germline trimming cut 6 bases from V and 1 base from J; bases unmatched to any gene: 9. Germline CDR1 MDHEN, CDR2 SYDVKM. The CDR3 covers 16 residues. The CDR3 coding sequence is TGTGCCAGCAGCCCCCGGGGCGGGAGTTCCTACAATGAGCAGTTCTTC. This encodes CASSPRGGSSYNEQFF.